The rows below give T cell receptor beta chains drawn from one sample of a study of cytomegalovirus exposure and HLA in healthy donors. The repertoire was sequenced with immunoSEQ multiplex PCR; TCRdb's copy has only in-frame clones and lacks some. Of roughly 99,000 clones in the sample, over 65% were seen once. Specimen: PBMCs. The receptors originated from a man aged 60-69 years in good health and CMV-seropositive. CDR3s include the opening cysteine and the closing phenylalanine or tryptophan. Each record gives: J gene, V gene, D gene, clone size, CDR3 DNA, CDR3 protein. D genes are given only for firm matches. A row's size may be missing; if present it is once, few, many or a size class.

J: TRBJ1-1
V: TRBV27
D: -
size: -
DNA: TGTGCCAGCAGTTCACACCTACCAAGCGACGGGGATACTGAAGCTTTCTTT
CDR3: CASSSHLPSDGDTEAFF

J: TRBJ2-3
V: TRBV9
D: -
size: -
DNA: TGTGCCAGCAGCGCCCTGGTAGCCGGAGATACGCAGTATTTT
CDR3: CASSALVAGDTQYF

J: TRBJ1-2
V: TRBV19
D: TRBD1
size: -
DNA: TGTGCCAGTAGTGTAAGTCCGGGACAGAGACCTAACTATGGCTACACCTTC
CDR3: CASSVSPGQRPNYGYTF

J: TRBJ2-3
V: TRBV27
D: -
size: -
DNA: TGTGCCAGCAGGTCAGCGGGCACAGATACGCAGTATTTT
CDR3: CASRSAGTDTQYF

J: TRBJ2-6
V: TRBV5-6
D: TRBD1
size: -
DNA: TGTGCCAGCAGCTGGGACAGGGCGATCTCTGGGGCCAACGTCCTGACTTTC
CDR3: CASSWDRAISGANVLTF

J: TRBJ2-5
V: TRBV7-6
D: TRBD1
size: once
DNA: TGTGCCAGCAGCTTAGGACGCGACAGGGGATCTATGGAGACCCAGTACTTC
CDR3: CASSLGRDRGSMETQYF

J: TRBJ1-2
V: TRBV7-8
D: TRBD1
size: -
DNA: TGTGCCAGCAGCTCTCGACAGGGACACGCCTATGGCTACACCTTC
CDR3: CASSSRQGHAYGYTF

J: TRBJ2-2
V: TRBV4-2
D: -
size: -
DNA: TGTGCCAGCAGCCCATCCCGCGGGTCACAAGGGAACACCGGGGAGCTGTTTTTT
CDR3: CASSPSRGSQGNTGELFF

J: TRBJ2-5
V: TRBV11-3
D: TRBD1
size: -
DNA: TGTGCCAGCAGCCCGCATGGACAGGGGGAGACCCAGTACTTC
CDR3: CASSPHGQGETQYF

J: TRBJ2-7
V: TRBV5-1
D: -
size: -
DNA: TGCGCCAGCAGCTTAGGACAGATTCCCCACTACGAGCAGTACTTC
CDR3: CASSLGQIPHYEQYF

J: TRBJ1-3
V: TRBV6-1
D: TRBD1
size: -
DNA: TGTGCCAGCAGTGACTTGGAGTGGACAGGGAGCTCTGGAAACACCATATATTTT
CDR3: CASSDLEWTGSSGNTIYF

J: TRBJ1-6
V: TRBV18
D: TRBD1
size: -
DNA: TGTGCCAGCTCCTTGGACAGGGACCTTAATTCACCCCTCCACTTT
CDR3: CASSLDRDLNSPLHF

J: TRBJ1-5
V: TRBV6-6
D: -
size: -
DNA: TGTGCCAGCAGCCCTGAAGGGGCTCAGCATTTT
CDR3: CASSPEGAQHF

J: TRBJ2-7
V: TRBV30
D: -
size: -
DNA: TGTGCCTGGAGTGTATCTGAGAGCGAGCAGTACTTC
CDR3: CAWSVSESEQYF

J: TRBJ1-6
V: TRBV5-6
D: TRBD1
size: -
DNA: TGTGCCAGCAGCTTAAACAGGGGGTATTCCGATTCACCCCTCCACTTT
CDR3: CASSLNRGYSDSPLHF

J: TRBJ2-1
V: TRBV2
D: -
size: -
DNA: TGTGCCAGCAGTGTATCGGGGGTAACCTTCTACAATGAGCAGTTCTTC
CDR3: CASSVSGVTFYNEQFF

J: TRBJ2-1
V: TRBV10-3
D: -
size: -
DNA: TGTGCCGCCTCCCCCCCGCAGCGGAGCTACAATGAGCAGTTCTTC
CDR3: CAASPPQRSYNEQFF

J: TRBJ1-1
V: TRBV5-1
D: TRBD1
size: -
DNA: TGCGCCAGCAGCCCTTCGACCACAGGGGCATTGAACACTGAAGCTTTCTTT
CDR3: CASSPSTTGALNTEAFF

J: TRBJ1-5
V: TRBV6-6
D: -
size: -
DNA: TGTGCCAGCATCCCCCAGGGAATGGGCAATCAGCCCCAGCATTTT
CDR3: CASIPQGMGNQPQHF

J: TRBJ1-4
V: TRBV4-3
D: -
size: -
DNA: TGCGCCAGCAGCCAAGAAGGGCGGGGGGGAGGAAAACTGTTTTTT
CDR3: CASSQEGRGGGKLFF

J: TRBJ2-2
V: TRBV11-2
D: TRBD1
size: -
DNA: TGTGCCAGCAGCTTACCTACAGGGGCCGGGGAGCTGTTTTTT
CDR3: CASSLPTGAGELFF

J: TRBJ1-3
V: TRBV9
D: -
size: -
DNA: TGTGCTACTGCGAGCGTCCGAAGCTCTGGAAACACCATATATTTT
CDR3: CATASVRSSGNTIYF

J: TRBJ1-1
V: TRBV11-2
D: -
size: few
DNA: TGTGCCAGCAGCTTAAGTCCCCCGGTGGCTTTCTTT
CDR3: CASSLSPPVAFF

J: TRBJ1-2
V: TRBV27
D: TRBD1
size: -
DNA: TGTGCCAGCAGTTTATATGCCCCGACAGGGCCTAACTATGGCTACACCTTC
CDR3: CASSLYAPTGPNYGYTF

J: TRBJ2-7
V: TRBV4-1
D: -
size: few
DNA: TGCGCCAGCAGCCTGATTCAGGGTTTATACGAGCAGTACTTC
CDR3: CASSLIQGLYEQYF

J: TRBJ1-2
V: TRBV5-4
D: TRBD1
size: -
DNA: TGTGCCAGCAGCTTCGCCACGGGACAGTCGCTCTATGGCTACACCTTC
CDR3: CASSFATGQSLYGYTF

J: TRBJ1-4
V: TRBV27
D: -
size: -
DNA: TGTGCCAGCAGTTTAGGGCAGTATAATGAAAAACTGTTTTTT
CDR3: CASSLGQYNEKLFF

J: TRBJ2-7
V: TRBV5-1
D: TRBD1
size: -
DNA: TGCGCCAGCAGCTTGCCCAGCAAGTCGACAGGGGGTTACTACGAGCAGTACTTC
CDR3: CASSLPSKSTGGYYEQYF

J: TRBJ2-7
V: TRBV30
D: TRBD1
size: -
DNA: TGTGCCTGGAGTGTAGGCAGGGGGTACGAGCAGTACTTC
CDR3: CAWSVGRGYEQYF

J: TRBJ2-7
V: TRBV7-9
D: TRBD1
size: few
DNA: TGTGCCAGCAGCTTTCTAGGACAGGGCTACGAGCAGTACTTC
CDR3: CASSFLGQGYEQYF

J: TRBJ1-5
V: TRBV6-5
D: -
size: -
DNA: TGTGCCAGCAGCTTTCAGGGTCAGCCCCAGCATTTT
CDR3: CASSFQGQPQHF

J: TRBJ1-2
V: TRBV5-5
D: -
size: -
DNA: TGTGCCAGCAGCTTGGGCAGCGTCAACTATGGCTACACCTTC
CDR3: CASSLGSVNYGYTF

J: TRBJ2-7
V: TRBV18
D: -
size: -
DNA: TGTGCCAGCTCACCAAGGGGTATTTCGACCTACGAGCAGTACTTC
CDR3: CASSPRGISTYEQYF

J: TRBJ2-7
V: TRBV30
D: TRBD1
size: -
DNA: TGTGCCTGGAGCGCAGGGGGCGGAAGGGACGAGCAGTACTTC
CDR3: CAWSAGGGRDEQYF

J: TRBJ2-7
V: TRBV10-2
D: TRBD2
size: once
DNA: TGCGCCAGCAGTGAGTCGAGGGGACTAGCGGGGGGGAACCCCTACGAGCAGTACTTC
CDR3: CASSESRGLAGGNPYEQYF

J: TRBJ2-7
V: TRBV10-3
D: TRBD1
size: -
DNA: TGTGCCATCAGCCGCGAAGAGGGGGCCTACGAGCAGTGCTTC
CDR3: CAISREEGAYEQCF

J: TRBJ2-7
V: TRBV2
D: TRBD1
size: once
DNA: TGTGCCAGCAGTCTCAACCCGACAGGGCGTCAGACCTACGAGCAGTACTTC
CDR3: CASSLNPTGRQTYEQYF

J: TRBJ2-2
V: TRBV6-1
D: -
size: -
DNA: TGTGCCAGCAGTGAACCACGACTAGGAACCGGGGAGCTGTTTTTT
CDR3: CASSEPRLGTGELFF

J: TRBJ2-7
V: TRBV6-6
D: TRBD1
size: few
DNA: TGTGCCAGCAGTTACAGGAAGGGACAGGGGGCCTACGAGCAGTACTTC
CDR3: CASSYRKGQGAYEQYF

J: TRBJ1-6
V: TRBV10-2
D: -
size: few
DNA: TGCGCCAGCAGCCCTTCGAGTAGCCCCTATAATTCACCCCTCCACTTT
CDR3: CASSPSSSPYNSPLHF

J: TRBJ1-2
V: TRBV7-8
D: -
size: -
DNA: TGTGCCAGCAGCTTAGGGGGGGGCGCTAACTATGGCTACACCTTC
CDR3: CASSLGGGANYGYTF

J: TRBJ1-4
V: TRBV2
D: -
size: few
DNA: TGTGCCAGCAGTGGGGGAGTGAAGGCAACTAATGAAAAACTGTTTTTT
CDR3: CASSGGVKATNEKLFF

J: TRBJ2-7
V: TRBV6-6
D: TRBD2
size: -
DNA: TGTGCCAGCAGTTACAGAAGCGGGGGTTACGAGCAGTACTTC
CDR3: CASSYRSGGYEQYF